This T cell receptor beta chain was observed in a study of Tregs in tolerant kidney transplant recipients. Measured with immunoSEQ multiplex PCR; TCRdb has only the in-frame clones, and not every one. Of approximately 260,000 clones listed, more than 65% were seen once; the top ten hold about 0.64%. CDR3 length equals 15 residues. V was clipped by 0 bases and J by 9 bases, with 18 bases between them. Germline V gene lookup returns CDR1 MNHEY and CDR2 SVGAGI. The gene calls are TRBV6-5 and TRBJ2-7; D is unresolved. The sample comprised CD4+ T cells from blood. The receptor comes from a human donor in good health. For the CDR3, the DNA is TGTGCCAGCAGTTACTCGATTGGACCTTCGGCCGGGCAGTACTTC. Amino acids: CASSYSIGPSAGQYF.